This passage covers 29 T cell receptor beta chains from one sample sequenced in a study of T cells in Graves' hyperthyroidism and ophthalmopathy. RNA transcripts gave rise to amplified TCR beta CDR3 regions. First-round RT-PCR targeting the TCR CDR3 was performed with the HTBI primer set. TCRdb analysed the multiplex PCR reads with MiXCR anew, one entry per CDR3 protein. The sample contains some 800,000 distinct CDR3 sequences, about two fifths of which appear only once. The sample consisted of blood. These receptor sequences come from a man between 18 and 35 years old with Graves' hyperthyroidism.

This clonotype was counted at least ten times. The chain links TRBV29-1 to TRBJ1-4, with TRBD1 matching 8 bases. CDR3 length: 13 residues. Germline values: CDR1 SQVTM, CDR2 ANQGSEA. The trim removed 6 bases at V and 7 bases at J, leaving 7 bases unmatched. The CDR3 region is CSVRTGWGEKLFF. The DNA for the CDR3 is TGCAGCGTGCGGACAGGGTGGGGTGAAAAACTGTTTTTT.

This chain uses TRBV20-1 with TRBJ2-7, with 11 bases identical to TRBD1. CDR1 is DFQATT, CDR2 SNEGSKA, per germline (reference sequence). The CDR3 loop spans 15 amino acids. Trimming took 4 bases from V and 7 from J; bases not matched to a gene: 12. CDR3 amino acids: CSATGGTGGYREQYF. CDR3 nucleotides: TGCAGTGCTACCGGGGGGACAGGGGGGTATAGGGAGCAGTACTTC.

The J gene is TRBJ1-2, the V gene TRBV4-1, with a possible D match to TRBD1 (6 bases). Germline V gene lookup returns CDR1 MGHRA and CDR2 YSYEKL. CDR3 size: 15 residues. The V gene lost 0 bases and the J gene lost 7 bases, with 15 bases spanning the gap. CDR3 residues: CASSQDSGAAGGYTF. CDR3 DNA sequence: TGCGCCAGCAGCCAAGATTCAGGGGCGGCTGGTGGCTACACCTTC.

This sequence joins TRBV6-6 and TRBJ2-5; D is undetermined. V shed 6 bases and J shed 2 bases, with 16 bases lying between them. The germline V gene has CDR1 MNHNY and CDR2 SVGAGI (reference sequence). The CDR3 has 15 residues. CDR3 DNA: TGTGCCAGCAGGAACAGTCGACGCTGGCAAGAGACCCAGTACTTC. It specifies CASRNSRRWQETQYF.

This clonotype has a count of ten or more. The rearrangement links TRBV29-1 to TRBJ2-5; D is possibly TRBD1 (8 bases). The CDR3 totals 12 residues. Germline CDR1 SQVTM, CDR2 ANQGSEA. Deletions cut 6 bases from V and 7 bases from J, with 15 bases between. The DNA for the CDR3 is TGCAGCGTGACAGGGGAGCGGGGGACCCAGTACTTC. Protein sequence: CSVTGERGTQYF.

In its sample, this clonotype was seen many times. The chain is built from TRBV15 and TRBJ1-1; 8 bases align to TRBD1. The germline V gene has CDR1 LNHNV and CDR2 YYDKDF (reference sequence). The J segment lost 4 bases and the V segment lost 3 bases, leaving 4 bases of the junction unmatched. The CDR3 loop spans 14 amino acids. The DNA for the CDR3 is TGTGCCACCAGCAGCCGGGACAGGATCACTGAAGCTTTCTTT. Encoded protein: CATSSRDRITEAFF. Full variable domain (missing parts from reference TRBV15 and TRBJ1-1): DAMVIQNPRYQVTQFGKPVTLSCSQTLNHNVMYWYQQKSSQAPKLLFHYYDKDFNNEADTPDNFQSRRPNTSFCFLDIRSPGLGDTAMYLCATSSRDRITEAFFGQGTRLTVV.

A word on this clonotype: A much larger clone differs by one base, so this may be a read error. The rearrangement links TRBV14 to TRBJ1-5, with D perhaps TRBD1 (6 bases). With 3 bases removed from V and 9 bases from J, the gap between germline ends came to 15 bases. CDR1 and CDR2 (germline): SGHDN, FVKESK. This CDR3 has 14 amino acids. CDR3 loop: CASSQTTGLRPQHF. In DNA, the CDR3 is TGTGCCAGCAGCCAGACAACAGGGTTAAGGCCCCAGCATTTT.

This sequence joins TRBV10-3 and TRBJ2-2; tentative D call: TRBD1 (6 bases). Germline CDR1 reads ENHRY; CDR2 reads SYGVKD. Trimming removed 5 bases at V and 10 bases at J, with 11 bases between. The CDR3 runs 12 residues. Here the CDR3 reads CAISTGTKELFF. The CDR3 bases are TGTGCCATCAGTACAGGGACGAAGGAGCTGTTTTTT.

The chain's CDR3 is CASSQEVGSLYEQYF. CDR3 sequence (DNA): TGTGCCAGCAGCCAAGAAGTTGGCTCCCTCTACGAGCAGTACTTC. The chain combines TRBV7-3 with TRBJ2-7; D not certain. V gave up 5 bases and J gave up 3 bases, with 17 bases separating them. There are 15 residues in the CDR3. CDR1 is SGHTA, CDR2 FQGTGA, per germline.

This chain connects TRBV7-3 to TRBJ2-7; maybe TRBD1 (7 bases). From germline, CDR1 is SGHTA and CDR2 FQGTGA. The CDR3 totals 13 residues. The V gene lost 5 bases and the J gene lost 6 bases, with 14 bases spanning the gap. This chain's CDR3 is CASSPAGGLEQYF. As DNA, the CDR3 is TGTGCCAGCAGCCCCGCAGGGGGACTCGAGCAGTACTTC.

This clonotype was found a few times. V usage is TRBV7-2 and J usage is TRBJ2-5; no reliable D call. The CDR3 spans 12 residues. Looked up from germline, CDR1 is SGHTA and CDR2 is FQGNSA. The V and J ends lost 5 bases and 4 bases respectively, with 8 bases between them. The DNA for the CDR3 is TGTGCCAGCAGCACTAATAGAGAGACCCAGTACTTC. Protein: CASSTNRETQYF.

With regard to this clonotype: A read error may produce the germline difference seen at one junction end. The chain has TRBV10-3 and TRBJ2-1, with TRBD2 matching 7 bases. Germline values: CDR1 ENHRY, CDR2 SYGVKD. The CDR3 runs to 16 residues. The CDR3 DNA sequence: TGTGCCAGCAGTGAGATCCGGGAGGCCCCCTACAATGAGCAGTTCTTC. This sequence encodes CASSEIREAPYNEQFF.

This clonotype appeared a few times. The chain uses TRBV10-3 and TRBJ1-5; no reliable D call. Trimming took off 10 bases at V and 5 bases at J, with 24 bases between the two ends. This CDR3 contains 16 residues. CDR1 ENHRY and CDR2 SYGVKD come from the germline V gene. The CDR3 DNA sequence: TGTGCCAGCAGCCCCGACGGGTTCCTGCGGCATCAGCCCCAGCATTTT. Translation gives CASSPDGFLRHQPQHF.

This clonotype was counted at least ten times. The J gene is TRBJ1-1, the V gene TRBV19, with D hard to call. CDR1 and CDR2 from the germline V gene are LNHDA and SQIVND (reference sequence). The V gene lost 9 bases and the J gene lost 6 bases, with 14 bases spanning the gap. The CDR3 contains 12 residues. CDR3 sequence reads: CASSPSRAEAFF. As DNA, the CDR3 is TGTGCCAGCAGCCCGTCTAGGGCTGAAGCTTTCTTT.

This clonotype has a handful of counts. This chain joins TRBV9 and TRBJ1-1; a possible D gene is TRBD1 (6 bases). V was clipped by 0 bases and J by 11 bases, with 17 bases between them. Germline V gene lookup returns CDR1 SGDLS and CDR2 YYNGEE. The CDR3 consists of 14 residues. The CDR3 loop is CASSVDPTRGAAFF. The CDR3 bases are TGTGCCAGCAGCGTAGACCCGACAAGGGGGGCGGCTTTCTTT.

This clonotype came up many times. This chain uses TRBV7-2 with TRBJ2-2; the match to TRBD1 covers 7 bases. Per the germline V gene, CDR1 is SGHTA and CDR2 is FQGNSA. This CDR3 has 15 amino acids. V was pared by 7 bases and J by 4 bases, with 9 bases of the junction left unmatched. The chain's CDR3 is CASTLRTGGTGELFF. CDR3 coding DNA: TGTGCCAGCACCCTCCGGACAGGTGGCACCGGGGAGCTGTTTTTT.

The sample holds a few counts of this clonotype. This chain uses TRBV12-3 or TRBV12-4 with TRBJ2-5, with D possibly TRBD1 on 6 matching bases. Trimming took off 7 bases at V and 5 bases at J, with 11 bases between the two ends. CDR3 length: 12 residues. Here the CDR3 reads CASTRDMETQYF. The CDR3 nucleotides read TGTGCCAGCACCCGGGACATGGAGACCCAGTACTTC.

This clonotype was seen more than once but under ten times. The V call is TRBV6-6, the J call TRBJ2-2; tentatively, D is TRBD1 (5 bases). The CDR3 is 13 amino acids. Germline V gene data show CDR1 as MNHNY and CDR2 as SVGAGI (reference sequence). Trimming stripped 7 bases from V and 5 bases from J, with 11 bases between. The DNA of the CDR3 is TGTGCCAGCAAAATTGCAGGGACCGGGGAGCTGTTTTTT. Its protein product is CASKIAGTGELFF.

V is TRBV5-1 and J is TRBJ2-1; 12 bases agree with TRBD2. Trimming removed 5 bases from V and 8 bases from J; junction bases left unmatched: 8. Germline V gives CDR1 SGHRS, CDR2 YFSETQ. This CDR3 has 15 residues. The CDR3 coding sequence is TGCGCCAGCAGACTAGCGGGAGGCCTCACCCATGAGCAGTTCTTC. It encodes CASRLAGGLTHEQFF.

This clonotype was seen repeatedly, ten times or more. This rearrangement joins TRBV20-1 to TRBJ1-3; D unresolved. CDR1 DFQATT and CDR2 SNEGSKA come from the germline V gene (reference sequence). Trimming cost V 6 bases and J 1 base, with 10 bases left between them. CDR3 length equals 13 residues. The DNA for the CDR3 is TGCAGTGCCTGGGATCCTTCTGGAAACACCATATATTTT. The encoded protein is CSAWDPSGNTIYF.

This clonotype was seen repeatedly, ten times or more. V and J are TRBV20-1 and TRBJ2-5; D might be TRBD1 (5 bases). Trimming pared 1 base from V and 2 bases from J, leaving 11 bases between. Per germline, CDR1 DFQATT and CDR2 SNEGSKA (reference sequence). The CDR3 sequence is 14 residues long. Here the CDR3 reads CSARGTTAQETQYF. The CDR3 DNA reads TGCAGTGCTAGAGGCACGACAGCGCAAGAGACCCAGTACTTC.

A word on this clonotype: A much bigger clone sits one base away, suggesting this may be a read error. The rearrangement uses TRBV11-3 and TRBJ2-2; D possibly uses TRBD1 or TRBD2 (5 bases each). Germline assignment: CDR1 SGHNT and CDR2 YENEEA. V was pared by 4 bases and J by 4 bases, with 13 bases between. The CDR3 consists of 15 residues. This CDR3 is CASSSAHGATGELFF. The CDR3 nucleotides read TGTGCCAGCAGCTCCGCCCACGGGGCCACCGGGGAGCTGTTTTTT.

V and J are TRBV10-3 and TRBJ2-2, with 10 bases fitting TRBD2. This CDR3 has 14 residues. The germline V gene encodes CDR1 ENHRY and CDR2 SYGVKD. Losses at the gene ends were 6 bases for V and 8 bases for J; bases not matched to a gene: 6. For the CDR3, the DNA is TGTGCCATCAGCGCCGGGGGACTAGCGGGGGAGCTGTTTTTT. This translates into CAISAGGLAGELFF.

The V call is TRBV2, the J call TRBJ2-3, with TRBD2 matching 11 bases. CDR1 is SNHLY, CDR2 FYNNEI, per germline. This CDR3 region has 15 residues. Germline trimming cut 6 bases from V and 5 bases from J; bases unmatched to any gene: 7. This chain's CDR3 is CASRTGTSGIDTQYF. CDR3 nucleotides: TGTGCCAGCAGAACCGGGACTAGCGGAATAGATACGCAGTATTTT.

This clonotype occurred a few times. This sequence joins TRBV2 and TRBJ2-6; 7 positions match TRBD2. V gave up 8 bases and J gave up 11 bases; unmatched junction bases: 9. Germline V lookup: CDR1 SNHLY, CDR2 FYNNEI. The CDR3 runs to 13 residues. In nucleotides, the CDR3 is TGTGCCAGCTGGGGGGAGGGATCCCACGTCCTGACTTTC. Encoded protein: CASWGEGSHVLTF.

This clonotype was found many times. The genes are TRBV7-2 and TRBJ1-5, with unresolved D. Germline V lookup: CDR1 SGHTA, CDR2 FQGNSA. The CDR3 has 16 amino acids. Deletions cut 5 bases from V and 0 bases from J, with 14 bases between. This chain's CDR3 is CASSLSGRNSNQPQHF. The CDR3 DNA sequence: TGTGCCAGCAGCCTATCCGGACGGAATAGCAATCAGCCCCAGCATTTT.

This clonotype showed up just a few times. The chain carries TRBV7-2 and TRBJ2-7; 14 bases match TRBD2. Germline-derived CDR1 and CDR2 are SGHTA and FQGNSA. The trim removed 0 bases at V and 2 bases at J, leaving 6 bases unmatched. The CDR3 extends over 18 amino acids. The CDR3 protein is CASSLAAGLAGEPYEQYF. Here the CDR3 DNA reads TGTGCCAGCAGCTTAGCTGCGGGACTAGCGGGAGAGCCCTACGAGCAGTACTTC.

In its sample, this clonotype was seen many times. CDR3: CASRRDGANVLTF. The CDR3, as DNA: TGCGCCAGCAGGCGAGATGGGGCCAACGTCCTGACTTTC. The genes are TRBV5-1 and TRBJ2-6; the D is unclear. CDR3 length: 13 amino acids. Trimming pared 5 bases from V and 3 bases from J, leaving 6 bases between. CDR1 SGHRS and CDR2 YFSETQ come from the germline V gene.

The chain carries TRBV7-2 and TRBJ2-7; unclear D gene. The CDR3 has 14 residues. The V gene lost 5 bases and the J gene lost 6 bases, with 17 bases spanning the gap. From germline, CDR1 is SGHTA and CDR2 FQGNSA. The CDR3 coding sequence is TGTGCCAGCAGCCTTGTAGGACGGGCCGTCGAGCAGTACTTC. Translating gives CASSLVGRAVEQYF.